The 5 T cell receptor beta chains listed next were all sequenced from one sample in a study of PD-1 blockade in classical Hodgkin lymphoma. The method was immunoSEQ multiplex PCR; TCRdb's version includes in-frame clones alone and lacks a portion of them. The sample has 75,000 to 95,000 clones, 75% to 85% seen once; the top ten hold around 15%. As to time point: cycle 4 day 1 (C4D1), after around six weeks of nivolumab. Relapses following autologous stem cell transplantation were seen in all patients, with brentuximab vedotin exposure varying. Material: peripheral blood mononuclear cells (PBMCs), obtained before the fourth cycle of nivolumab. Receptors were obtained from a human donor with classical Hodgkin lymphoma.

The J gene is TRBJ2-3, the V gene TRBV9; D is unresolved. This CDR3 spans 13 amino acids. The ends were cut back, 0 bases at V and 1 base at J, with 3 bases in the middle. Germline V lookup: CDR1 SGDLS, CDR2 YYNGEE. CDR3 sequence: CASSVGGTDTQYF. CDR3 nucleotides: TGTGCCAGCAGCGTAGGTGGCACAGATACGCAGTATTTT.

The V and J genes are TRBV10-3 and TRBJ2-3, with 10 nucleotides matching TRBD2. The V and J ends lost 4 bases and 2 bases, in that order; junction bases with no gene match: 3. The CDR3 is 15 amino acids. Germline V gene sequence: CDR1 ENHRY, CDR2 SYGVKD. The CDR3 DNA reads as TGTGCCATCAGTGGGACTAGCGGTTCCACAGATACGCAGTATTTT. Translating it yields CAISGTSGSTDTQYF.

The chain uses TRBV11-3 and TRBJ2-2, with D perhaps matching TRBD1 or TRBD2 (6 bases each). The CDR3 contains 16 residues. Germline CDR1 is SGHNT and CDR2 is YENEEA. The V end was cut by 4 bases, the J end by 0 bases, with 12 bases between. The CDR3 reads CASSSNRDSNTGELFF. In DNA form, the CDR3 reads TGTGCCAGCAGCTCCAACAGGGACTCGAACACCGGGGAGCTGTTTTTT.

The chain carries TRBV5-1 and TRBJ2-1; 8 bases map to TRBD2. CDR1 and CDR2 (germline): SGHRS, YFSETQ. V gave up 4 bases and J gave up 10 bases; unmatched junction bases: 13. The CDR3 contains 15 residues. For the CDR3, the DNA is TGCGCCAGCAGCCAAACGGGACCCGGCGGGGGGGAGCAGTTCTTC. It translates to CASSQTGPGGGEQFF.

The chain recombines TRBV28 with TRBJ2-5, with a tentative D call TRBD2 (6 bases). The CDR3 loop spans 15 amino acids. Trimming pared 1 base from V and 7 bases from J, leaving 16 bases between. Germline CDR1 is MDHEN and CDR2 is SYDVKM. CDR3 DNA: TGTGCCAGCAGTTTATTAGGTAGCGGAGGGGTGACCCAGTACTTC. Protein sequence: CASSLLGSGGVTQYF.